These T cell receptor beta chains were read from a single sample in a study of cytomegalovirus exposure and HLA in healthy donors. Repertoires were generated with immunoSEQ multiplex PCR, while TCRdb's copy carries only in-frame clones and drops some. The sample includes roughly 100,000 clones, over 65% of them seen just once. The sequenced sample consisted of PBMCs. The receptor source for this set is a man aged 35-49 years in good health and CMV-seropositive. The CDR3 runs from the conserved cysteine through the conserved F or W. D genes are given only for firm matches. Not every row has a clone size; where given, it reads once, few, many or a size class.

cdr3_aa cdr3_nt j_call d_call clone_size v_call
CASSYSGQVNYGYTF TGTGCCAGCAGTTACTCGGGACAGGTTAACTATGGCTACACCTTC TRBJ1-2 TRBD1 . TRBV6-6
CASSSTSGRGETQYF TGTGCCAGCAGCTCGACTAGCGGGAGAGGGGAGACCCAGTACTTC TRBJ2-5 TRBD2 few TRBV11-3
CASDIWDRGDQPQHF TGTGCTAGTGATATTTGGGACAGGGGTGATCAGCCCCAGCATTTT TRBJ1-5 TRBD1 . TRBV12-5
CSSSSLAGSYNEQFF TGTTCCAGCAGCTCACTAGCGGGGTCATACAATGAGCAGTTCTTC TRBJ2-1 TRBD2 . TRBV7-9
CASSLRRESTDTQYF TGTGCCAGCAGCTTGAGGCGGGAGAGCACAGATACGCAGTATTTT TRBJ2-3 TRBD2 . TRBV5-4
CASSQGTSGGAGTQYF TGCGCCAGCAGCCAAGGGACTAGCGGGGGGGCGGGGACCCAGTACTTC TRBJ2-5 TRBD2 . TRBV4-1
CASSPMSGRWSPLHF TGTGCCAGCAGCCCAATGTCAGGGCGGTGGTCACCCCTCCACTTT TRBJ1-6 . once TRBV7-8
CASTPSEGAVTEAFF TGTGCCAGCACCCCATCCGAGGGGGCGGTCACTGAAGCTTTCTTT TRBJ1-1 TRBD1 . TRBV28
CASSLRSLAGVGKNEQFF TGCGCCAGCAGCTTGAGGTCCTTAGCGGGAGTTGGGAAGAATGAGCAGTTCTTC TRBJ2-1 TRBD2 . TRBV5-1
CSVCPQGTGANVLTF TGCAGCGTTTGCCCCCAGGGTACAGGGGCCAACGTCCTGACTTTC TRBJ2-6 . few TRBV29-1
CASSPRQGDEAFF TGTGCCAGCTCACCACGGCAGGGGGATGAAGCTTTCTTT TRBJ1-1 TRBD1 . TRBV18
CASSRGFPPQETQYF TGTGCCAGCAGCCGCGGGTTTCCCCCACAAGAGACCCAGTACTTC TRBJ2-5 . . TRBV11-2
CASSSGTAANYGYTF TGTGCCAGCAGCTCCGGGACAGCGGCTAACTATGGCTACACCTTC TRBJ1-2 TRBD1 few TRBV5-4
CAIRTTGDGPAYEQYF TGTGCCATCAGGACGACAGGGGACGGGCCCGCCTACGAGCAGTACTTC TRBJ2-7 TRBD1 . TRBV10-3
CAWTLAVQGGGIQYF TGTGCCTGGACCTTAGCGGTCCAGGGGGGTGGCATTCAGTACTTC TRBJ2-4 . . TRBV30
CASSPQGGSYEQYF TGTGCCAGCTCACCACAGGGTGGGAGCTACGAGCAGTACTTC TRBJ2-7 . . TRBV18
CAISPDSSSYNEQFF TGTGCCATCAGCCCGGACAGTAGCTCCTACAATGAGCAGTTCTTC TRBJ2-1 . . TRBV10-3
CAAQGEAFF TGTGCCGCTCAGGGTGAAGCTTTCTTT TRBJ1-1 . . TRBV6-7
CASSSSGSGYEQYF TGTGCCAGCAGTTCTAGCGGGTCGGGCTACGAGCAGTACTTC TRBJ2-7 TRBD2 once TRBV6-5
CASSINKLNGYTF TGTGCCAGTAGTATCAATAAGCTGAATGGCTACACCTTC TRBJ1-2 . . TRBV19
CASSQGTQGARETQYF TGCGCCAGCAGCCAAGGGACCCAGGGGGCCCGGGAGACCCAGTACTTC TRBJ2-5 TRBD1 few TRBV4-3
CASNPGGKAEQYF TGTGCCAGTAACCCAGGGGGTAAGGCCGAGCAGTACTTC TRBJ2-7 TRBD1 few TRBV19
CASRPNLRDRANSPLHF TGTGCCAGCAGACCTAACCTCCGGGACAGGGCTAATTCACCCCTCCACTTT TRBJ1-6 TRBD1 . TRBV7-8
CASSEAGQANEKLFF TGTGCCAGCAGTGAAGCGGGACAGGCTAATGAAAAACTGTTTTTT TRBJ1-4 TRBD1 . TRBV6-1
CASRATSGNTGELFF TGTGCCAGCAGGGCAACTAGCGGGAACACCGGGGAGCTGTTTTTT TRBJ2-2 TRBD2 . TRBV2
CASSEAGRGNEKLFF TGTGCCAGCAGTGAAGCTGGCAGGGGTAATGAAAAACTGTTTTTT TRBJ1-4 . . TRBV6-1
CASSSEGGAQYF TGCGCCAGCAGCTCCGAGGGCGGGGCGCAGTATTTT TRBJ2-3 . few TRBV5-1
CAWSRLGGELFF TGTGCCTGGAGTAGACTTGGAGGGGAGCTGTTTTTT TRBJ2-2 . . TRBV30
CATSEPDRAPYNSPLHF TGTGCCACCAGTGAACCCGACAGGGCACCCTATAATTCACCCCTCCACTTT TRBJ1-6 TRBD1 . TRBV15
CAIWGGIAEAFF TGTGCCATCTGGGGAGGTATCGCTGAAGCTTTCTTT TRBJ1-1 . . TRBV10-3
CASKYSEANYGYTF TGTGCCAGCAAGTATTCGGAGGCTAACTATGGCTACACCTTC TRBJ1-2 . . TRBV2
CASSSRLARGEQYF TGTGCCAGCAGCTCAAGACTAGCCCGAGGGGAGCAGTACTTC TRBJ2-7 TRBD2 . TRBV5-6
CAYAPSSYEQYF TGTGCTTATGCCCCGAGCTCCTACGAGCAGTACTTC TRBJ2-7 . . TRBV30
CASTKDRGPNSPLHF TGTGCCAGCACCAAGGACAGAGGTCCTAATTCACCCCTCCACTTT TRBJ1-6 . few TRBV2
CASKLDKHNQPQHF TGTGCCAGCAAGCTGGACAAGCACAATCAGCCCCAGCATTTT TRBJ1-5 . . TRBV6-5
CASSLLVGTYHEQYF TGCGCCAGCAGCCTCCTGGTGGGGACTTACCACGAGCAGTACTTC TRBJ2-7 . . TRBV4-1
CASSRDTSSTDTQYF TGTGCCAGTTCCCGGGACACTTCTAGCACAGATACGCAGTATTTT TRBJ2-3 . . TRBV4-2
CASSRAGGEFGGYTF TGTGCCAGCTCACGGGCAGGGGGCGAGTTTGGAGGCTACACCTTC TRBJ1-2 TRBD1 . TRBV18
CASSSELAGEETQYF TGTGCCAGCAGTTCGGAGCTAGCGGGAGAAGAGACCCAGTACTTC TRBJ2-5 TRBD2 . TRBV6-5
CASREETGGADNEQFF TGTGCCAGCAGGGAAGAGACAGGGGGCGCGGACAATGAGCAGTTCTTC TRBJ2-1 TRBD1 . TRBV2
CASSHPGQAPYEQYF TGTGCCAGCAGCCATCCGGGACAGGCCCCCTACGAGCAGTACTTC TRBJ2-7 TRBD1 few TRBV5-5
CASSQGQSNSGNTIYF TGTGCCAGCAGCCAAGGACAGTCTAACTCTGGAAACACCATATATTTT TRBJ1-3 . . TRBV14